This T cell receptor beta chain is drawn from a study of T cell responses to AZD1222 COVID-19 vaccine. Study background: Investigators merged groups given second doses at roughly 4 or roughly 12 weeks.

Germline V CDR1 and CDR2: LNHDA, SQIVND (reference sequence). Trimming left V 7 bases short and J 1 base short, with 14 bases between. This CDR3 is 15 amino acids long. A note on this clone: Its antigen is undetermined.

Assay: immunoSEQ multiplex PCR; the TCRdb copy retains only in-frame clones and omits some. The sample lists roughly 170,000 clones, roughly 87% seen once, with less than 3% in the top ten. Study results and limitations: Dominant CD4 TCR responses targeted spike regions 160-218 and 743-854. Most donors were white British and more were female, and clonal diversity was possibly underestimated. Spike-specific TCRs gained breadth and depth after people received two AZD1222 doses.

The chain has TRBV19 and TRBJ1-5; D gene ambiguous. The sample in question was peripheral blood, obtained on day 0 of AZD1222 vaccination. The source is an adult in good health. The CDR3 DNA reads as TGTGCCAGTATGACCTCCGGACGGAGCAATCAGCCCCAGCATTTT. Protein: CASMTSGRSNQPQHF.